This TCR beta chain was identified in a study of regulatory T cells in long-lasting Graves disease listed by TCRdb under 2021. For context, the study as a whole: Persistent Graves' disease meant more than 5 years of antithyroid drug treatment with TSH receptor autoantibodies that stayed positive. This study used TCR sequencing and RNA sequencing of peripheral blood to compare persistent Graves' disease patients against newly diagnosed Graves' disease patients. The study took place in China and was registered as a clinical trial. TCR sequencing covered approximately 13 persistent and approximately 20 newly diagnosed Graves' disease patients, about 35 samples in total. On average, persistent Graves' disease patients in the clinical cohort had been on antithyroid drugs for about 9.7 years. Paper-wide results and their limitations: Only peripheral blood was studied, because thyroid tissue, the primary lesion, was inaccessible. The authors acknowledged the small sample size as a limitation that may reduce accuracy. Sequencing and analysis were restricted to the TCR beta chain. TRBV28, TRBJ1-2 and TRBJ2-5 were preferentially used in persistent disease, while TRBV20-1 and TRBJ2-1 were favored in newly diagnosed disease. Persistent patients shared more public clonotypes among themselves (around 2,800) than newly diagnosed patients did (more than 850). Compared with newly diagnosed patients, persistent Graves' disease patients had lower TCR Shannon entropy and fewer highly expanded clones, which suggests clonal expansion.

Libraries were prepared through multiplex PCR. Instrument used: Illumina HiSeq 4000. To build TCR beta libraries, CDR3 regions were amplified by Arm-PCR using iRepertoire HTBI primers. Gel purification was performed on PCR products prior to sequencing. The authors' pipeline ran thus. Gene usage analysis of CDR3 amino acid clonotypes relied on the approximately 68 TRBV and more than twelve TRBJ segments identified across samples. Filtered high-quality paired reads were merged into contigs using COPE and FqMerger. BLAST was used to align contigs to IMGT TRBV, TRBD and TRBJ reference genes, and CDR3 was defined according to IMGT. Any clonotype with a frequency above 0.1% was counted as a highly expanded clone. Shannon entropy served as the measure of repertoire diversity, while the Gini coefficient captured V-J evenness. Clonotypes shared by more than one individual were considered public. TCRdb ran its own pipeline on the public reads, namely fastp trimming at Q25 and MiXCR clone calling, and kept in-frame beta chains. Merged by CDR3 protein, the rows form single entries marked with the most common genes and DNA. The V and J calls and clone size are TCRdb's, not the authors'. The sample records 700,000 or so distinct CDR3 sequences, about 30% of which are singletons. Together, the top ten hold 40% to 50% of the sample.

The table lists this clonotype with many counts. The specificity of this receptor is unknown. Base quality data are lacking; no much larger clone is found one base away. According to the study, the label for this sample's time point signals: persistent/refractory GD, antithyroid drugs over 5 years with positive TRAb. RNA was extracted from PBMCs in TRIzol for both TCR sequencing and RNA sequencing. The diagnosis of Graves' disease followed American Thyroid Association guidelines. Recruitment of patients was carried out at an endocrinology department in Xi'an, China. From each patient, about 9.7 milliliters of peripheral blood was collected into an EDTA anticoagulant tube. Ficoll Paque Plus density gradient separation was used to isolate PBMCs, and no additional T cell sorting was done. An Agilent 2100 Bioanalyzer and agarose gel were used to assess RNA quality, and a NanoDrop 2000 was used to measure RNA concentration.

CDR1 and CDR2, looked up from the germline V gene, are SNHLY and FYNNEI. Trimming at the junction amounts to 6 bases on V and 0 bases on J, and the germline ends lie 15 bases apart. From the cysteine up to the phenylalanine, the CDR3 has a length of 16 residues. Just the 48-base CDR3 DNA is kept, in frame starting at base 1. The rearrangement combines TRBV2 with TRBJ1-3; tentative D gene TRBD1, with 5 bases matching. The material was peripheral blood mononuclear cells (PBMCs), obtained when the disease was refractory, from a patient treated with antithyroid drugs. The receptor was derived from a female donor with Graves disease. The nucleotides read TGTGCCAGCAGCCAAGTGGGGCAGTTCTCTGGAAACACCATATATTTT. Its protein reads: CASSQVGQFSGNTIYF.